The 11 T cell receptor beta chains below all came from one sample that was sequenced in a study of T cells in Graves' hyperthyroidism and ophthalmopathy. From RNA transcripts, TCR beta CDR3 regions were amplified. The TCR CDR3 first-round RT-PCR relied on the HTBI primer set. TCRdb itself ran the multiplex PCR reads through MiXCR, one entry per CDR3 protein. The sample records about 520,000 distinct CDR3 sequences, less than 25% being singletons. The sample was blood. The receptor source for this set is a woman aged 25 to 45 with Graves' ophthalmopathy.

The J gene is TRBJ2-7, the V gene TRBV12-3 or TRBV12-4; D might be TRBD2 (6 bases). This CDR3 is 15 amino acids long. V shed 5 bases and J shed 5 bases, with 19 bases lying between them. The CDR3 bases are TGTGCCAGCAGTCTGGCTGGGGCTAGCGCCCACGAGCAGTACTTC. As protein: CASSLAGASAHEQYF.

In this sample, this clonotype turned up many times. Written as DNA, the CDR3 is TGTGCCAGTAGTATACCGGGACAGGGGTTTTACGAGCAGTACTTC. Translating it yields CASSIPGQGFYEQYF. The gene calls are TRBV19 and TRBJ2-7, with 10 bases fitting TRBD1. Trimming took 2 bases from V and 4 from J; bases not matched to a gene: 5. Germline loops: CDR1 LNHDA, CDR2 SQIVND (reference sequence). The CDR3 is 15 amino acids.

This clonotype was detected ten times or more. The V gene is TRBV3-1, the J gene TRBJ2-5; 8 nucleotides match TRBD2. V gave up 0 bases and J gave up 10 bases; unmatched junction bases: 10. The CDR3 has 15 residues. CDR1 is LGHDT and CDR2 is YNNKEL in the germline V gene (reference sequence). The CDR3 DNA reads TGTGCCAGCAGCCAAGATTTGGAGGGACTAGGGATCCAGTACTTC. This translates into CASSQDLEGLGIQYF.

This clonotype occurred many times. The V and J genes are TRBV27 and TRBJ1-1, with TRBD1 matching 7 bases. Trimming took 5 bases from V and 11 from J; bases not matched to a gene: 8. The germline gives CDR1 MNHEY, CDR2 SMNVEV (reference sequence). The CDR3 runs to 12 residues. CDR3 loop: CASSGLDRAAFF. In DNA, the CDR3 is TGTGCCAGCAGTGGATTAGACAGGGCTGCTTTCTTT.

This clonotype was seen repeatedly, ten times or more. The chain joins TRBV27 to TRBJ1-1, with D possibly being TRBD1 (5 bases). CDR3 length: 13 residues. The V gene's germline CDR1 is MNHEY and CDR2 SMNVEV (reference sequence). V was trimmed by 9 bases and J by 4 bases, leaving 15 bases between them. CDR3 residues: CASRKEGLTEAFF. DNA of the CDR3: TGTGCCAGTCGGAAGGAGGGGCTCACTGAAGCTTTCTTT.

This chain links TRBV6-2 or TRBV6-3 with TRBJ2-5; 9 nucleotides match TRBD2. Germline CDR1 reads MNHEY; CDR2 reads SVGEGT. The CDR3 covers 15 residues. V was pared by 7 bases and J by 1 base, with 7 bases of the junction left unmatched. The CDR3 reads CASIPTSGLQETQYF. The CDR3 DNA follows: TGTGCCAGCATTCCGACTAGCGGTCTCCAAGAGACCCAGTACTTC.

This clonotype was seen a handful of times. The V gene is TRBV7-3, the J gene TRBJ2-2; TRBD1 matches 10 bases. This CDR3 region has 16 residues. V shed 5 bases, J shed 7 bases, and the junction held 10 bases outside the gene matches. Per germline, CDR1 SGHTA and CDR2 FQGTGA. CDR3: CASSARDRGVGGELFF. The DNA for the CDR3 is TGTGCCAGCAGCGCCCGGGACAGGGGTGTTGGCGGGGAGCTGTTTTTT. Full variable domain (outside the CDR3, taken from reference TRBV7-3 and TRBJ2-2): GAGVSQTPSNKVTEKGKYVELRCDPISGHTALYWYRQSLGQGPEFLIYFQGTGAADDSGLPNDRFFAVRPEGSVSTLKIQRTERGDSAVYLCASSARDRGVGGELFFGEGSRLTVL.

This clonotype turned up a few times. The genes are TRBV27 and TRBJ2-4; 7 positions match TRBD1. Germline CDR1 reads MNHEY; CDR2 reads SMNVEV (reference sequence). The CDR3 extends over 14 amino acids. V dropped 6 bases and J dropped 3; count of bases not matched to a gene: 5. In DNA form, the CDR3 reads TGTGCCAGCAGCTTGACAGGGTACAAAAACATTCAGTACTTC. It is translated as CASSLTGYKNIQYF.

The V call is TRBV12-3 or TRBV12-4, the J call TRBJ2-7; 8 bases match TRBD1. The CDR3 covers 14 residues. V trimming: 3 bases; J trimming: 2 bases; junction bases outside the gene matches: 3. This CDR3 is CASSFTQGAYEQYF. The CDR3 DNA follows: TGTGCCAGCAGTTTTACACAGGGGGCCTACGAGCAGTACTTC.

This clonotype was seen more than once but under ten times. The chain carries TRBV4-3 and TRBJ2-5; no firm D call. Trimming took off 0 bases at V and 2 bases at J, with 10 bases between the two ends. The CDR3 contains 15 residues. Per the germline V gene, CDR1 is LGHNA and CDR2 is YSLEER. The CDR3 region has the DNA TGCGCCAGCAGCCAAGATCACCCCGGGCAAGAGACCCAGTACTTC. Encoded protein: CASSQDHPGQETQYF.

This clonotype was detected many times. The V gene is TRBV28, the J gene TRBJ2-6; D perhaps matches TRBD1 (6 bases). Germline assignment: CDR1 MDHEN and CDR2 SYDVKM. The CDR3 spans 15 residues. The V end lost 5 bases, the J end lost 0 bases, and 8 bases lay between the germline ends. The CDR3 DNA sequence: TGTGCCAGCAGTCCGGACAGCTCTGGGGCCAACGTCCTGACTTTC. The encoded protein is CASSPDSSGANVLTF.